This TCR beta chain was observed in a study of cytomegalovirus exposure and HLA in healthy donors. Across the study: Of the donors genotyped, 398 in all, over 80% fell in the Caucasian-associated ancestry cluster. General study points: Earlier findings revealed that most TCR beta V segments proved productive either about 90% or about 30% of the time. Later, TCR association rates were found to vary by HLA locus, highest for DRB1 and lowest for HLA-C.

PCR involved 60 Vbeta and 13 Jbeta primers. The table came from immunoSEQ multiplex PCR; TCRdb's copy has only in-frame clones and leaves some out. The repertoire holds about 120,000 clones, with 70% to 85% as singletons. CDR3 length: 15 amino acids. V gave up 6 bases and J gave up 3 bases, with 17 bases separating them. The germline gives CDR1 LNHDA, CDR2 SQIVND (reference sequence). There are a few counts of this clone. Its antigen is unknown. The receptor was isolated from a woman between 50 and 59 years old in good health and CMV-seropositive. The chain combines TRBV19 with TRBJ2-5; D remains unclear. Material for sequencing was PBMCs. The CDR3 DNA follows: TGTGCCAGTAGCTCGGCAGGCAACGCTAAAGAGACCCAGTACTTC. Translated: CASSSAGNAKETQYF.